One sample yielded the 32 T cell receptor beta chains listed below, sequenced in a study of patients and donors after allogeneic stem cell transplantation. A single record per CDR3 protein comes from TCRdb applying MiXCR to the RT-PCR reads. Among approximately 410,000 distinct CDR3 sequences listed, around 15% were seen once. Sequences were obtained from blood, either unsorted or a sorted T cell fraction (not recorded which). The receptor set was obtained from a human donor who was either an allogeneic HSCT recipient or a stem cell or donor lymphocyte infusion donor (not recorded which). It is not recorded whose cells these are; they may come from a transplant donor.

This clonotype was detected ten times or more. The chain has TRBV6-1 and TRBJ1-5; TRBD1 agrees at 11 bases. V lost 7 bases and J lost 4; bases outside the gene matches: 9. This CDR3 has 16 residues. Germline loops: CDR1 MNHNS, CDR2 SASEGT. The CDR3 sequence is CASTRTGGLANQPQHF. The CDR3 nucleotides are TGTGCCAGCACCAGGACAGGGGGCTTGGCTAATCAGCCCCAGCATTTT.

The chain employs TRBV9 and TRBJ2-5, with D unresolved. Trimming shortened V by 2 bases and J by 3 bases, and 14 bases separated the two germline ends. There are 15 residues in the CDR3. Germline-derived CDR1 and CDR2 are SGDLS and YYNGEE. The CDR3 reads CASSVGGVGEETQYF. CDR3 sequence (DNA): TGTGCCAGCAGCGTTGGTGGAGTAGGTGAAGAGACCCAGTACTTC.

This clonotype was observed a handful of times. The rearrangement joins TRBV2 to TRBJ1-1; D might be TRBD1 (5 bases). Germline V gene lookup returns CDR1 SNHLY and CDR2 FYNNEI. This CDR3 is built from 12 residues. Trimming removed 7 bases from V and 7 bases from J, with 13 bases in between. CDR3 protein: CASTRGGFEAFF. In DNA, the CDR3 is TGTGCCAGCACACGCGGGGGGTTTGAAGCTTTCTTT.

The chain employs TRBV6-1 and TRBJ1-5; D is unclear. V lost 5 bases and J lost 0, with 11 bases in between. CDR1 and CDR2 from the germline V gene are MNHNS and SASEGT. The CDR3 consists of 15 residues. The chain's CDR3 is CASSRSLLSNQPQHF. The DNA for the CDR3 is TGTGCCAGCAGTCGGTCCCTCCTTAGCAATCAGCCCCAGCATTTT.

This clonotype appeared many times. The junction departs from germline at one end; a sequencing error may be responsible. The gene calls are TRBV5-1 and TRBJ2-2; D is unclear. This CDR3 comprises 12 residues. CDR1 is SGHRS, CDR2 YFSETQ, per germline. The CDR3 DNA follows: TGTGCCAGCAGCCTCGGTCCCGGGGAGCTGTTTTTT. Its protein is CASSLGPGELFF.

The chain has TRBV20-1 and TRBJ2-2; 11 bases fit TRBD2. This CDR3 comprises 15 residues. CDR1 DFQATT and CDR2 SNEGSKA come from the germline V gene (reference sequence). J lost 1 base, V lost 5 bases, and 3 bases had no gene match. The CDR3 region has the DNA TGCAGTGCTCCCGGACTAGCGGGGAACACCGGGGAGCTGTTTTTT. Translation gives CSAPGLAGNTGELFF.

The chain joins TRBV10-3 to TRBJ2-7; 16 bases match TRBD2. With V trimmed by 8 bases and J by 3 bases, 7 bases remained unmatched. The CDR3 loop spans 16 amino acids. Germline loops: CDR1 ENHRY, CDR2 SYGVKD. Here the CDR3 DNA reads TGTGCCATCGCCGGGACTAGCGGGAGGGCCAACTACGAGCAGTACTTC. Protein: CAIAGTSGRANYEQYF.

The chain recombines TRBV28 with TRBJ2-7; D remains unclear. Trimming took 5 bases from V and 3 from J, leaving 14 bases between them. The CDR3 length is 14 residues. The germline V gene has CDR1 MDHEN and CDR2 SYDVKM. The CDR3: CASSPRPLYYEQYF. The CDR3 nucleotides read TGTGCCAGCAGTCCCCGTCCCCTTTACTACGAGCAGTACTTC.

The rearrangement joins TRBV29-1 to TRBJ1-6, with a possible D match to TRBD1 (6 bases). CDR3 length equals 13 residues. With 5 bases removed from V and 5 bases from J, the gap between germline ends came to 10 bases. CDR1 is SQVTM, CDR2 ANQGSEA, per germline. The CDR3 spells CSVRRGDNSPLHF. CDR3 nucleotides: TGCAGCGTTAGGAGGGGGGATAATTCACCCCTCCACTTT.

In its sample, this clonotype was seen a few times. The chain employs TRBV20-1 and TRBJ2-2; tentatively, D is TRBD1 (5 bases). Germline V lookup: CDR1 DFQATT, CDR2 SNEGSKA (reference sequence). The CDR3 is 14 amino acids. Trimming pared 2 bases from V and 6 bases from J, leaving 13 bases between. The CDR3 DNA reads as TGCAGTGCTAGATTCCAGGGTTGGTCCGGGGAGCTGTTTTTT. Amino acid sequence: CSARFQGWSGELFF.

The chain uses TRBV20-1 and TRBJ2-7; 9 bases are a match to TRBD1. The CDR3 sequence is 14 residues long. Trimming at V came to 5 bases and at J to 3 bases, leaving 8 bases not matched to a gene. Germline lookup yields CDR1 DFQATT and CDR2 SNEGSKA (reference sequence). This CDR3 reads CSAWGDRVGYEQYF. CDR3 nucleotides: TGCAGTGCTTGGGGGGACAGGGTTGGCTACGAGCAGTACTTC.

The rearrangement uses TRBV6-5 and TRBJ2-7; the D call may be TRBD1 or TRBD2 (5 bases each). The CDR3 is made up of 16 amino acids. Trimming shortened V by 3 bases and J by 3 bases, and 18 bases separated the two germline ends. Germline assignment: CDR1 MNHEY and CDR2 SVGAGI. In nucleotides, the CDR3 is TGTGCCAGCAGTTATATCCGACAGAGGGCCGACTACGAGCAGTACTTC. This sequence encodes CASSYIRQRADYEQYF.

This clonotype was seen repeatedly, ten times or more. The chain employs TRBV29-1 and TRBJ1-3; maybe TRBD1 (5 bases). Germline V gene sequence: CDR1 SQVTM, CDR2 ANQGSEA. V was cut by 7 bases and J by 0 bases, with 13 bases left in between. The CDR3 length is 14 residues. The CDR3 region has the DNA TGCAGCGCCATGGGACCGGGCTCTGGAAACACCATATATTTT. It translates to CSAMGPGSGNTIYF.

The V call is TRBV2, the J call TRBJ2-1; D might be TRBD2 (6 bases). Germline values: CDR1 SNHLY, CDR2 FYNNEI. Trimming took off 6 bases at V and 8 bases at J, with 14 bases between the two ends. The CDR3 spans 13 residues. The DNA for the CDR3 is TGTGCCAGCAGACTAGCTGGGGGAGATGAGCAGTTCTTC. Residues: CASRLAGGDEQFF.

This clonotype was counted a few times. Sequence at one end of the junction differs from germline and may be a read error. This chain connects TRBV7-2 to TRBJ2-1; the D call may be TRBD1 or TRBD2 (5 bases each). Germline loops: CDR1 SGHTA, CDR2 FQGNSA. CDR3 length: 17 amino acids. This CDR3 reads CASSLAQVVFSYNEQFF. CDR3 coding DNA: TGTGCCAGCAGCCTAGCACAGGTAGTTTTTTCCTACAATGAGCAGTTCTTC.

This clonotype was detected only a few times. The V gene is TRBV10-3, the J gene TRBJ2-5; possible D gene TRBD2, 5 bases. V lost 1 base and J lost 5, with 8 bases in between. The length of the CDR3 is 13 residues. From germline, CDR1 is ENHRY and CDR2 SYGVKD. The CDR3 is CAISELERETQYF. The CDR3 DNA is TGTGCCATCAGTGAGTTGGAGCGGGAGACCCAGTACTTC.

The chain is built from TRBV4-1 and TRBJ1-2; 7 bases are a match to TRBD1. Trimming removed 0 bases from V and 4 bases from J; junction bases left unmatched: 5. Germline-derived CDR1 and CDR2 are MGHRA and YSYEKL. The CDR3 consists of 15 residues. CDR3 DNA sequence: TGCGCCAGCAGCCAAGACGCCGGGACAGTCTATGGCTACACCTTC. Its translation is CASSQDAGTVYGYTF.

This clonotype was counted at least ten times. V and J are TRBV20-1 and TRBJ2-1; 11 positions agree with TRBD2. Germline values: CDR1 DFQATT, CDR2 SNEGSKA (reference sequence). The CDR3 is 15 residues long. The ends lost 2 bases at V and 4 bases at J; junction bases unmatched: 4. The CDR3 sequence is CSARRLAGGYNEQFF. The CDR3 nucleotides read TGCAGTGCTAGAAGGCTAGCGGGGGGTTACAATGAGCAGTTCTTC.

This rearrangement joins TRBV11-3 to TRBJ1-2, with D possibly TRBD1 on 6 matching bases. Germline lookup yields CDR1 SGHNT and CDR2 YENEEA. The CDR3 extends over 14 amino acids. Trimming took 8 bases from V and 4 from J, leaving 17 bases between them. CDR3 sequence: CASSSTGMVYGYTF. The CDR3, as DNA: TGTGCCAGCTCGTCGACAGGAATGGTCTATGGCTACACCTTC.

The chain links TRBV5-6 to TRBJ2-3; maybe TRBD1 (5 bases). The CDR3 covers 16 residues. Trimming removed 0 bases from V and 2 bases from J, with 13 bases in between. Germline V gene data show CDR1 as SGHDT and CDR2 as YYEEEE. The CDR3 reads CASSLEGSQFTDTQYF. CDR3 sequence (DNA): TGTGCCAGCAGCTTGGAGGGGTCCCAATTCACAGATACGCAGTATTTT.

V usage is TRBV7-9 and J usage is TRBJ1-6; the D is unclear. V dropped 1 base and J dropped 2 bases, with 12 bases sitting between them. Germline V gene sequence: CDR1 SEHNR, CDR2 FQNEAQ (reference sequence). This CDR3 spans 17 amino acids. CDR3 nucleotides: TGTGCCAGCAGCTTAGTCCACAGCTCAACCTATAATTCACCCCTCCACTTT. Its translation is CASSLVHSSTYNSPLHF.

This clonotype showed up just a few times. The V call is TRBV6-5, the J call TRBJ2-5, with no clear D. Looked up from germline, CDR1 is MNHEY and CDR2 is SVGAGI. The CDR3 has 16 amino acids. Trimming left V 0 bases short and J 5 bases short, with 16 bases between. The CDR3 loop is CASSYSGSFSLETQYF. The DNA of the CDR3 is TGTGCCAGCAGTTACTCGGGCAGCTTCTCCTTGGAGACCCAGTACTTC.

The chain employs TRBV6-5 and TRBJ1-1; D is possibly TRBD1 (6 bases). The V and J ends lost 0 bases and 6 bases respectively, with 8 bases between them. This CDR3 is built from 13 residues. Germline CDR1 is MNHEY and CDR2 is SVGAGI. The CDR3 reads CASSYSRGAEAFF. The CDR3 nucleotides read TGTGCCAGCAGTTACTCCAGGGGAGCTGAAGCTTTCTTT.

The CDR3 sequence: CASRSQAQNTEAFF. CDR3 sequence (DNA): TGCGCCAGCAGGTCTCAGGCTCAAAACACTGAAGCTTTCTTT. J is TRBJ1-1 and V is TRBV5-1; D is unresolved. Trimming left V 5 bases short and J 2 bases short, with 13 bases between. CDR1 is SGHRS, CDR2 YFSETQ, per germline. The CDR3 loop spans 14 amino acids.

The rearrangement uses TRBV11-3 and TRBJ2-7; D gene unclear. The germline gives CDR1 SGHNT, CDR2 YENEEA. CDR3 size: 15 residues. V was shortened by 6 bases and J by 0 bases, with 15 bases between the two germline ends. CDR3 bases: TGTGCCAGCAGATTGGGCCCCCAGGTCTCCTACGAGCAGTACTTC. Its protein product is CASRLGPQVSYEQYF.

The chain recombines TRBV18 with TRBJ1-5; D gene ambiguous. The CDR3 covers 12 residues. Germline CDR1 reads KGHSH; CDR2 reads LQKENI. Trimming shortened V by 6 bases and J by 4 bases, and 7 bases separated the two germline ends. The CDR3 coding sequence is TGTGCCAGCTCCGCGGCGAATCAGCCCCAGCATTTT. This sequence encodes CASSAANQPQHF.

This clonotype was recorded at least ten times. The chain employs TRBV20-1 and TRBJ2-5; 10 bases match TRBD2. The CDR3 covers 14 residues. Trimming took 5 bases from V and 2 from J; bases not matched to a gene: 5. Germline V gene data show CDR1 as DFQATT and CDR2 as SNEGSKA (reference sequence). CDR3 coding DNA: TGCAGTGCTTTCGGACTAGCGGAACAAGAGACCCAGTACTTC. Translating it yields CSAFGLAEQETQYF.

In its sample, this clonotype was seen many times. The V call is TRBV12-3 or TRBV12-4, the J call TRBJ2-2; possibly TRBD1 for D (6 bases). The V and J ends lost 6 bases and 0 bases respectively, with 11 bases between them. This CDR3 comprises 15 residues. CDR3 DNA: TGTGCCAGCAGGCAGGGGACCCCGAACACCGGGGAGCTGTTTTTT. Its translation: CASRQGTPNTGELFF.

This clonotype was observed a few times. The V and J genes are TRBV5-1 and TRBJ1-6; 7 nucleotides match TRBD1. Trimming took 3 bases from V and 4 from J; bases not matched to a gene: 1. Per the germline V gene, CDR1 is SGHRS and CDR2 is YFSETQ. The CDR3 consists of 14 residues. CDR3 bases: TGCGCCAGCAGCTCGGACAGGTATAATTCACCCCTCCACTTT. Translation: CASSSDRYNSPLHF.

J is TRBJ2-3 and V is TRBV27; tentative D call: TRBD2 (6 bases). The germline V and J ends were trimmed by 7 bases and 1 base, with 15 bases remaining between them. The CDR3 consists of 15 residues. CDR1 is MNHEY, CDR2 SMNVEV, per germline (reference sequence). CDR3 in DNA: TGTGCCAGCACCCTGGCCGGGAGCGGCACAGATACGCAGTATTTT. Encoded protein: CASTLAGSGTDTQYF.

J is TRBJ1-2 and V is TRBV12-3 or TRBV12-4; D may be TRBD1 (6 bases). V lost 6 bases to trimming and J lost 7 bases, with 15 bases between them. The CDR3 sequence is 13 residues long. The CDR3 DNA sequence: TGTGCCAGCAGCCGACAGGAAAAAGGTGGCTACACCTTC. It codes for CASSRQEKGGYTF.

The chain uses TRBV30 and TRBJ1-6; no definite D call. The germline CDR1 and CDR2 sequences are GTSNPN and SVGIG (reference sequence). The CDR3 sequence is 14 residues long. Trimming took off 2 bases at V and 7 bases at J, with 12 bases between the two ends. CDR3 protein: CAWSFAGGNSPLHF. CDR3 bases: TGTGCCTGGAGTTTCGCCGGCGGGAATTCACCCCTCCACTTT. The whole variable domain, filled in from reference TRBV30 and TRBJ1-6, reads SQTIHQWPATLVQPVGSPLSLECTVEGTSNPNLYWYRQAAGRGLQLLFYSVGIGQISSEVPQNLSASRPQDRQFILSSKKLLLSDSGFYLCAWSFAGGNSPLHFGNGTRLTVT.